Listed below are T cell receptor beta chains from one sample, sequenced in a study of tumor and adjacent non-tumor tissue in lung cancer. One entry per CDR3 protein, called by TCRdb with MiXCR from the multiplex PCR reads. This sample has under 95,000 distinct CDR3 sequences, with 80% to 90% found just once. Sequences were obtained from distant non-tumor lung tissue. These receptors originate from a man in his 60s with non-small cell lung cancer. Each CDR3 is given with its conserved first and last residue. D genes are given only for firm matches. Size is omitted from some rows. Given values are once, few, many or a class for expanded clones.

TRBJ2-7 | - | - | TRBV20-1 | CSSILTVWGNYEQYF | TGCAGCAGTATTCTGACAGTCTGGGGAAACTACGAGCAGTACTTC
TRBJ2-7 | - | - | TRBV11-3 | CASSCRTVLTYEQYF | TGTGCCAGCAGCTGTCGGACTGTATTAACATACGAGCAGTACTTC
TRBJ2-1 | - | - | TRBV4-2 | CASSQGLVEYNNEHFF | TGTGCCAGCAGCCAAGGTTTAGTGGAATACAACAATGAGCATTTCTTC
TRBJ2-7 | - | TRBD2 | TRBV11-2 | CARSTSSGGAREQYF | TGTGCCAGAAGTACTTCTAGCGGGGGGGCTCGGGAGCAGTACTTC
TRBJ1-1 | - | - | TRBV4-3 | CASSQDHSQSNTVAFF | TGTGCCAGCAGCCAAGATCATAGTCAGTCCAACACTGTGGCTTTCTTT
TRBJ2-7 | - | - | TRBV20-1 | CSTSAITYERYF | TGCAGTACTAGTGCGATCACCTACGAGCGGTACTTC
TRBJ1-2 | medium-sized | TRBD1 | TRBV11-2 | CASSRPGQGIYGYTF | TGTGCCAGCAGCCGACCGGGACAGGGGATCTATGGCTACACCTTC
TRBJ2-3 | - | TRBD2 | TRBV11-2 | CASIDSGTRDASGTDTQYF | TGTGCCAGCATCGACAGCGGGACTAGGGACGCTAGTGGCACAGATACGCAGTATTTT
TRBJ2-3 | - | - | TRBV11-1 | CASNHRPDTQYF | TGTGCCAGCAATCATAGACCAGATACGCAGTATTTT
TRBJ2-7 | - | - | TRBV28 | CASSTPDGYEQYF | TGTGCCAGCTCAACCCCGGACGGCTACGAACAGTACTTC
TRBJ1-5 | - | - | TRBV4-1 | CASSQDPGEAPFQPQHF | TGCGCCAGCAGCCAAGACCCCGGCGAGGCTCCGTTCCAGCCCCAGCATTTT
TRBJ1-5 | - | - | TRBV6-5 | CVSSHLQGSNQPQHF | TGTGTCAGCAGTCACCTGCAGGGAAGCAATCAGCCCCAGCATTTT
TRBJ2-3 | - | - | TRBV5-4 | CASPSPGDRSDTQYF | TGTGCCAGCCCCTCACCGGGAGATCGGTCAGATACACAGTATTTT
TRBJ2-7 | - | TRBD1 | TRBV25-1 | CASSSGNRGSYEQYF | TGTGCCAGCAGTTCCGGAAACAGGGGGTCCTACGAGCAGTACTTC
TRBJ1-5 | many | - | TRBV7-8 | CASSFSTILGNQPQHF | TGTGCCAGCAGCTTTTCGACTATTCTGGGGAATCAGCCCCAGCATTTT
TRBJ1-5 | - | - | TRBV6-5 | CASNYSGRDSQPQHF | TGTGCCAGCAATTACAGTGGACGGGATAGTCAGCCCCAGCATTTT
TRBJ2-3 | - | TRBD2 | TRBV6-5 | CASSYYAGGGDTQYF | TGTGCCAGCAGTTACTACGCCGGGGGGGGGGATACACAGTATTTT
TRBJ2-3 | - | - | TRBV11-3 | CDCSLESGVSSTDTQYF | TGTGACTGCAGCCTCGAATCCGGGGTTTCTAGCACAGATACGCAGTATTTT
TRBJ2-3 | - | - | TRBV20-1 | CRARAEGPSGTQYF | TGCAGAGCCCGGGCCGAGGGACCTTCGGGTACGCAGTATTTT
TRBJ2-1 | once | - | TRBV20-1 | CSASDQQNPHNEQFF | TGCAGTGCTAGTGATCAGCAAAACCCCCATAATGAGCAGTTCTTC
TRBJ2-2 | - | - | TRBV11-2 | CASSNTWGGQLFF | TGTGCCAGCAGTAATACCTGGGGCGGGCAGCTGTTTTTT
TRBJ1-2 | - | TRBD1 | TRBV11-2 | CVSSLDRGYGYTF | TGTGTCAGCAGTTTAGACAGGGGCTATGGCTACACCTTC
TRBJ2-5 | - | - | TRBV5-6 | CASILAAGKKTQYF | TGTGCCAGCATCTTGGCAGCAGGGAAAAAGACACAGTACTTC